Shown below are 21 T cell receptor beta chains from a single sample sequenced in a study of T cell responses to AZD1222 COVID-19 vaccine. Sequenced by immunoSEQ multiplex PCR; TCRdb stores in-frame clones only, minus some. This table has about 120,000 clones, 85% to 90% appearing once. Here the sequenced sample was peripheral blood, taken on day 0 of AZD1222 vaccination. All receptors derive from an adult in good health.

The CDR3 region is CSASAFDRGDSPLHF. DNA of the CDR3: TGCAGTGCTAGTGCCTTTGACAGGGGAGATTCACCCCTCCACTTT. The chain links TRBV20-1 to TRBJ1-6; the match to TRBD1 covers 8 bases. From germline, CDR1 is DFQATT and CDR2 SNEGSKA (reference sequence). The CDR3 loop spans 15 amino acids. Trimming removed 3 bases from V and 8 bases from J; junction bases left unmatched: 9.

The chain carries TRBV19 and TRBJ1-1; a weak D match, TRBD1 (5 bases). This CDR3 has 15 residues. Germline V gene sequence: CDR1 LNHDA, CDR2 SQIVND (reference sequence). The V end lost 7 bases, the J end lost 1 base, and 16 bases lay between the germline ends. Written as DNA, the CDR3 is TGTGCCAGTACGCGGGGGATAGATTCGAACACTGAAGCTTTCTTT. It encodes CASTRGIDSNTEAFF.

This clone was observed once. The DNA of the CDR3 is TGTGCCAGCTCACCACCGGGACGCCTCAATCAGCCCCAGCATTTT. Translated: CASSPPGRLNQPQHF. The chain recombines TRBV18 with TRBJ1-5, with a weak D call TRBD1 (5 bases). V shed 0 bases and J shed 3 bases, with 9 bases lying between them. This CDR3 has 15 amino acids. Looked up from germline, CDR1 is KGHSH and CDR2 is LQKENI. The variable domain in full, completed from reference TRBV18 and TRBJ1-5, reads NAGVMQNPRHLVRRRGQEARLRCSPMKGHSHVYWYRQLPEEGLKFMVYLQKENIIDESGMPKERFSAEFPKEGPSILRIQQVVRGDSAAYFCASSPPGRLNQPQHFGDGTRLSIL.

V is TRBV14 and J is TRBJ1-1; D is unresolved. CDR1 and CDR2 from the germline V gene are SGHDN and FVKESK. The CDR3 is 11 residues long. The V gene lost 1 base and the J gene lost 8 bases, with 5 bases spanning the gap. This CDR3 reads CASSQGPEAFF. The CDR3 DNA is TGTGCCAGCAGCCAAGGTCCAGAAGCTTTCTTT.

The chain links TRBV6-2 or TRBV6-3 to TRBJ2-7; D unresolved. This CDR3 has 15 residues. The germline V gene encodes CDR1 MNHEY and CDR2 SVGEGT. Trimming cost V 4 bases and J 0 bases, with 13 bases left between them. The CDR3 DNA is TGTGCCAGCAGTTGGGGAACGGTTCCCTCCTACGAGCAGTACTTC. This translates into CASSWGTVPSYEQYF.

The chain links TRBV6-1 to TRBJ2-7; D is possibly TRBD1 (6 bases). Deletions cut 2 bases from V and 2 bases from J, with 13 bases between. The CDR3 has 15 residues. From germline, CDR1 is MNHNS and CDR2 SASEGT. The CDR3 region has the DNA TGTGCCAGCAGTGAACCCAGACAGGCGACCTACGAGCAGTACTTC. It specifies CASSEPRQATYEQYF.

The rearrangement joins TRBV5-1 to TRBJ2-3; 14 bases fit TRBD2. The trim removed 4 bases at V and 2 bases at J, leaving 6 bases unmatched. The germline V gene has CDR1 SGHRS and CDR2 YFSETQ. CDR3 length equals 17 residues. The chain's CDR3 is CASSPGTSGSTTDTQYF. Here the CDR3 DNA reads TGCGCCAGCAGCCCCGGGACTAGCGGGAGTACCACAGATACGCAGTATTTT.

The chain has TRBV18 and TRBJ1-3; no clear D gene. CDR3 size: 15 residues. The germline V gene has CDR1 KGHSH and CDR2 LQKENI. V gave up 5 bases and J gave up 0 bases, with 11 bases separating them. This CDR3 reads CASSEQKSSGNTIYF. CDR3 coding DNA: TGTGCCAGCTCAGAACAGAAAAGCTCTGGAAACACCATATATTTT.

The chain employs TRBV2 and TRBJ1-2; D gene uncertain. This CDR3 has 14 residues. Trimming removed 3 bases at V and 1 base at J, with 9 bases between. Germline CDR1 SNHLY, CDR2 FYNNEI. The CDR3 DNA sequence: TGTGCCAGCAGTGACGCCTCATATAACTATGGCTACACCTTC. It specifies CASSDASYNYGYTF.

The chain joins TRBV15 to TRBJ2-3; D is uncertain. Germline assignment: CDR1 LNHNV and CDR2 YYDKDF (reference sequence). Deletions cut 0 bases from V and 14 bases from J, with 15 bases between. The CDR3 is 13 residues long. The CDR3 loop reads CATSRESVPVRYF. CDR3 sequence (DNA): TGTGCCACCAGCAGAGAGTCCGTCCCAGTCCGGTATTTT. The full variable domain, in which reference TRBV15 and TRBJ2-3 provide the parts outside the CDR3, is DAMVIQNPRYQVTQFGKPVTLSCSQTLNHNVMYWYQQKSSQAPKLLFHYYDKDFNNEADTPDNFQSRRPNTSFCFLDIRSPGLGDTAMYLCATSRESVPVRYFGPGTRLTVL.

The J gene is TRBJ1-2, the V gene TRBV7-9; D is unresolved. V gave up 4 bases and J gave up 4 bases, with 19 bases separating them. CDR3 size: 16 residues. The V gene's germline CDR1 is SEHNR and CDR2 FQNEAQ (reference sequence). Here the CDR3 DNA reads TGTGCCAGCAGCTCCCGGGCGGCAAGGGATGTCTATGGCTACACCTTC. It specifies CASSSRAARDVYGYTF.

The rearrangement joins TRBV5-1 to TRBJ1-5; 8 nucleotides agree with TRBD1. Per germline, CDR1 SGHRS and CDR2 YFSETQ. With 0 bases clipped from V and 7 bases from J, the junction kept 3 bases outside the gene matches. The CDR3 has 14 residues. CDR3 sequence: CASSLGTGLQPQHF. The CDR3 bases are TGCGCCAGCAGCTTGGGGACAGGGCTCCAGCCCCAGCATTTT.

This rearrangement joins TRBV7-2 to TRBJ2-2, with 10 bases that match TRBD2. CDR1 SGHTA and CDR2 FQGNSA come from the germline V gene. The CDR3 is 18 amino acids. V gave up 1 base and J gave up 5 bases; unmatched junction bases: 10. CDR3 residues: CASSLGASGRGYTGELFF. CDR3 DNA sequence: TGTGCCAGCAGCTTAGGGGCTAGCGGGAGAGGATATACCGGGGAGCTGTTTTTT.

V gene TRBV6-5 combines with J gene TRBJ2-3; D gene unclear. The germline V gene has CDR1 MNHEY and CDR2 SVGAGI. Trimming cost V 2 bases and J 2 bases, with 8 bases left between them. The CDR3 spans 14 residues. The CDR3 DNA sequence: TGTGCCAGCAGTTACGTGGGATTCACAGATACGCAGTATTTT. Translation gives CASSYVGFTDTQYF.

The chain links TRBV7-9 to TRBJ1-1; D gene ambiguous. CDR3 length: 13 residues. Germline loops: CDR1 SEHNR, CDR2 FQNEAQ (reference sequence). The germline V and J ends were trimmed by 3 bases and 5 bases, with 10 bases remaining between them. CDR3 sequence: CASSFPQRTEAFF. The CDR3, as DNA: TGTGCCAGCAGCTTTCCACAGCGGACTGAAGCTTTCTTT.

The V and J genes are TRBV6-1 and TRBJ1-1; 7 nucleotides align to TRBD1. The CDR3 extends over 15 amino acids. Per the germline V gene, CDR1 is MNHNS and CDR2 is SASEGT. Trimming removed 2 bases from V and 0 bases from J; junction bases left unmatched: 3. The CDR3, as DNA: TGTGCCAGCAGTGAATTGGGACAGTTGAACACTGAAGCTTTCTTT. It encodes CASSELGQLNTEAFF.

This sequence joins TRBV7-8 and TRBJ1-2; TRBD1 matches 9 bases. There are 14 residues in the CDR3. The V gene end was trimmed by 4 bases and the J gene end by 8 bases; junction bases not matched to a gene: 8. The germline V gene encodes CDR1 SGHVS and CDR2 FQNEAQ. This CDR3 reads CASSYNRGREGYTF. CDR3 DNA sequence: TGTGCCAGCAGCTACAACAGGGGGCGCGAAGGCTACACCTTC.

This clone was seen just once. The gene calls are TRBV29-1 and TRBJ1-1; TRBD1 aligns across 8 bases. Germline lookup yields CDR1 SQVTM and CDR2 ANQGSEA. This CDR3 spans 13 amino acids. V lost 6 bases and J lost 4; bases outside the gene matches: 7. The CDR3 DNA follows: TGCAGCGTCACTCTGGACAGGGCCACTGAAGCTTTCTTT. Translated, it gives CSVTLDRATEAFF.

The J gene is TRBJ1-5, the V gene TRBV4-3; D is unresolved. From germline, CDR1 is LGHNA and CDR2 YSLEER. The CDR3 runs to 15 residues. The V end was cut by 0 bases, the J end by 4 bases, with 10 bases between. The CDR3 DNA is TGCGCCAGCAGCCAAGATTCCTCCGTGAATCAGCCCCAGCATTTT. Translation: CASSQDSSVNQPQHF.

Here the CDR3 DNA reads TGTGCCAGCAGTGACCAGTTTGAGATCATATCTGGAAACACCATATATTTT. Its protein product is CASSDQFEIISGNTIYF. V usage is TRBV6-1 and J usage is TRBJ1-3; no clear D gene. This CDR3 has 17 residues. Per germline, CDR1 MNHNS and CDR2 SASEGT. The germline V and J ends were trimmed by 3 bases and 1 base, with 16 bases remaining between them.

The CDR3 DNA follows: TGTGCCACCAGTGACCACAGCGGGGGGAGGCCCGGGGAGCTGTTTTTT. Translating gives CATSDHSGGRPGELFF. V is TRBV24-1 and J is TRBJ2-2; 9 bases are shared with TRBD2. V lost 4 bases and J lost 6; bases outside the gene matches: 8. Germline CDR1 and CDR2: KGHDR and SFDVKD. This CDR3 is 16 amino acids long.